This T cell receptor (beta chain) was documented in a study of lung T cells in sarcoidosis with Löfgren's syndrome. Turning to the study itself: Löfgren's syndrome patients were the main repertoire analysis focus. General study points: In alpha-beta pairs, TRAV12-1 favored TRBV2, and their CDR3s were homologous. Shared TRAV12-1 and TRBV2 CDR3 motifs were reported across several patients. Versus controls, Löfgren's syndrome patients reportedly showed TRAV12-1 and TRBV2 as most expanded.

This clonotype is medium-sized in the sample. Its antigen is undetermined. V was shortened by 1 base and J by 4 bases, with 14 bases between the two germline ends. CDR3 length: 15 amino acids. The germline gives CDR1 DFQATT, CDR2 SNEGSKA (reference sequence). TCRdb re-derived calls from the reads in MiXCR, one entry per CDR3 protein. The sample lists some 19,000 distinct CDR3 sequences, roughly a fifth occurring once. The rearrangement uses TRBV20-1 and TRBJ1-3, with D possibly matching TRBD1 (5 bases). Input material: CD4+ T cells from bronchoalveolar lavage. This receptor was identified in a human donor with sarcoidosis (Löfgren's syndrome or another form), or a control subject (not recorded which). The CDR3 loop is CSARGWGGTGNTIYF. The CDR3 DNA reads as TGCAGTGCTAGAGGGTGGGGGGGAACCGGAAACACCATATATTTT.